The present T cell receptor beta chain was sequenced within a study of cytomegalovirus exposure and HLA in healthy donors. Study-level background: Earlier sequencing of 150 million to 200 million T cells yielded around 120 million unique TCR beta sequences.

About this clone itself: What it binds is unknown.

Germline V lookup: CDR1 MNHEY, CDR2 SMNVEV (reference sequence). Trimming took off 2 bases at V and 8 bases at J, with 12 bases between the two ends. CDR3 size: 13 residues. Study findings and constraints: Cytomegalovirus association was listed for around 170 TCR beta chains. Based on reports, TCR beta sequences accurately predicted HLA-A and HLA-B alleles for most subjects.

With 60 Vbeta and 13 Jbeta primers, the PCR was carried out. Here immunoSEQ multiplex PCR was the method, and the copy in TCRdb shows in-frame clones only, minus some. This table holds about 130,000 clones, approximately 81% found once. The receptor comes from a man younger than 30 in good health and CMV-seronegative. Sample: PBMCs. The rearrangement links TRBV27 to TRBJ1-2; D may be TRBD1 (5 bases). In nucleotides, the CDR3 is TGTGCCAGCAGTTTAAAAACAGGCCGCGGCTACACCTTC. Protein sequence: CASSLKTGRGYTF.